A single sample is the source of the 19 T cell receptor beta chains below, sequenced in a study of blood T cell repertoires in COVID-19. TCRdb keeps only in-frame clones here, not all; method: immunoSEQ multiplex PCR. The data contain about 350,000 clones, 88% of them seen just once; the ten biggest clones take up approximately 0.97%. Specimen: PBMCs or T cells enriched from blood (not recorded which). These receptors all stem from a woman between 25 and 40 years old who had been exposed to COVID-19.

V gene TRBV7-8 combines with J gene TRBJ1-1, with a weak D call TRBD1 (6 bases). Trimming left V 5 bases short and J 3 bases short, with 10 bases between. The length of the CDR3 is 13 residues. The germline V gene encodes CDR1 SGHVS and CDR2 FQNEAQ. The CDR3: CASSADSYTEAFF. The CDR3 bases are TGTGCCAGCAGCGCGGACAGCTACACTGAAGCTTTCTTT.

CDR3 bases: TGTGCCAGCAGTGCCCCGACTAGCGGGGACACAGATACGCAGTATTTT. Translating gives CASSAPTSGDTDTQYF. The chain couples TRBV6-1 to TRBJ2-3, with 11 bases matching TRBD2. CDR1 MNHNS and CDR2 SASEGT come from the germline V gene. The CDR3 has 16 amino acids. J lost 2 bases, V lost 4 bases, and 5 bases had no gene match.

J is TRBJ1-2 and V is TRBV3-1 (or the pseudogene TRBV3-2); D possibly corresponds to TRBD1 (6 bases). Germline CDR1 and CDR2: LGHDT and YNNKEL (reference sequence). V shed 2 bases and J shed 6 bases, with 16 bases lying between them. CDR3 length equals 15 residues. The CDR3 DNA reads TGTGCCAGCAGCCAACAGGGGTGGGCAGGTAATGGCTACACCTTC. Translating it yields CASSQQGWAGNGYTF.

V is TRBV7-6 and J is TRBJ2-7; TRBD1 aligns across 10 bases. With V trimmed by 5 bases and J by 3 bases, 7 bases remained unmatched. Germline-derived CDR1 and CDR2 are SGHVS and FNYEAQ. This CDR3 is built from 15 residues. Written as DNA, the CDR3 is TGTGCCAGCAGCCCAGGGACAGGGGCATACTACGAGCAGTACTTC. This encodes CASSPGTGAYYEQYF.

The chain links TRBV5-4 to TRBJ1-3; D perhaps matches TRBD1 (6 bases). CDR3 length equals 16 residues. Looked up from germline, CDR1 is SGHNT and CDR2 is YYREEE (reference sequence). Trimming shortened V by 4 bases and J by 2 bases, and 16 bases separated the two germline ends. CDR3 nucleotide sequence: TGTGCCAGCAGCATCGATGGGGGCAAGACTGGAAACACCATATATTTT. This translates into CASSIDGGKTGNTIYF.

The rearrangement uses TRBV4-1 and TRBJ2-1, with TRBD2 matching over 11 bases. Per germline, CDR1 MGHRA and CDR2 YSYEKL. Losses at the gene ends were 4 bases for V and 10 bases for J; bases not matched to a gene: 3. The CDR3 spans 13 residues. In DNA form, the CDR3 reads TGCGCCAGCAGCCTCGGGACTAGCGGAGAGCAGTTCTTC. Encoded protein: CASSLGTSGEQFF.

The V and J genes are TRBV7-9 and TRBJ1-4, with a possible D match to TRBD1 (6 bases). This CDR3 is 12 amino acids long. V was shortened by 6 bases and J by 7 bases, with 9 bases between the two germline ends. CDR1 and CDR2 from the germline V gene are SEHNR and FQNEAQ (reference sequence). DNA for the CDR3: TGTGCCAGCAGTTCACAGGGTGAAAAACTGTTTTTT. Encoded protein: CASSSQGEKLFF.

On this clone: One end of the junction does not line up with germline, which may come from a read error. This rearrangement joins TRBV7-9 to TRBJ2-7; TRBD2 matches at 11 bases. From germline, CDR1 is SEHNR and CDR2 FQNEAQ (reference sequence). This CDR3 region has 12 residues. The CDR3 is CASSFRAGLADF. CDR3 DNA sequence: TGTGCCAGCAGCTTTAGGGCGGGACTAGCGGACTTC.

The gene calls are TRBV9 and TRBJ2-7; 9 nucleotides agree with TRBD2. The V and J ends lost 0 bases and 6 bases, in that order; junction bases with no gene match: 4. The CDR3 is made up of 14 amino acids. The V gene's germline CDR1 is SGDLS and CDR2 YYNGEE. The CDR3 loop reads CASSVEAGGFEQYF. For the CDR3, the DNA is TGTGCCAGCAGCGTAGAGGCGGGAGGGTTCGAGCAGTACTTC.

The chain couples TRBV27 to TRBJ2-1; 11 bases match TRBD2. Unmatched junction bases numbered 9, after V lost 5 bases and J lost 9 bases. The CDR3 runs 15 residues. The germline CDR1 and CDR2 sequences are MNHEY and SMNVEV (reference sequence). The CDR3 nucleotides read TGTGCCAGCAGTCTACTAGCGGGAGTTATTGGTGAGCAGTTCTTC. Residues: CASSLLAGVIGEQFF.

This sequence joins TRBV7-9 and TRBJ2-7; 11 positions match TRBD2. Germline lookup yields CDR1 SEHNR and CDR2 FQNEAQ (reference sequence). This CDR3 comprises 17 residues. Unmatched junction bases numbered 16, after V lost 5 bases and J lost 7 bases. The CDR3 bases are TGTGCCAGCAGCCCCCAGGGGGGACTAGCGGAGACCAAGGAGCAGTACTTC. It is translated as CASSPQGGLAETKEQYF.

The CDR3 region is CASSRLAGSTDTQYF. CDR3 DNA: TGTGCCAGCAGCCGGCTAGCGGGCAGCACAGATACGCAGTATTTT. The V call is TRBV7-2, the J call TRBJ2-3; TRBD2 matches 8 bases. V shed 5 bases and J 0 bases; nucleotides not matched to a gene: 4. This CDR3 has 15 residues. Germline V gives CDR1 SGHTA, CDR2 FQGNSA.

Remarks on this clone: The same CDR3 is also encoded by other DNA sequences in this sample. The chain has TRBV5-1 and TRBJ2-3, with a tentative D call TRBD2 (6 bases). The CDR3 runs 12 residues. Germline CDR1 is SGHRS and CDR2 is YFSETQ. Trimming removed 4 bases at V and 4 bases at J, with 7 bases between. CDR3 DNA sequence: TGCGCCAGCAGCCCGGGGGCAGATACGCAGTATTTT. Its protein is CASSPGADTQYF.

The chain joins TRBV18 to TRBJ1-2; no reliable D call. Trimming removed 6 bases from V and 5 bases from J, with 10 bases in between. CDR3 length: 12 amino acids. Germline lookup yields CDR1 KGHSH and CDR2 LQKENI. CDR3 bases: TGTGCCAGCTCGCCTGGGGAGTATGGCTACACCTTC. This translates into CASSPGEYGYTF.

The chain couples TRBV7-3 to TRBJ1-1; D not resolved. The CDR3 loop spans 18 amino acids. Trimming took off 1 base at V and 3 bases at J, with 21 bases between the two ends. Looked up from germline, CDR1 is SGHTA and CDR2 is FQGTGA. This chain's CDR3 is CASSLRGGKGIRDTEAFF. The CDR3 nucleotides are TGTGCCAGCAGCTTAAGGGGAGGAAAGGGAATTAGGGACACTGAAGCTTTCTTT.

The chain carries TRBV29-1 and TRBJ2-6; TRBD1 matches at 8 bases. The trim removed 5 bases at V and 4 bases at J, leaving 10 bases unmatched. The CDR3 loop spans 16 amino acids. The germline gives CDR1 SQVTM, CDR2 ANQGSEA. This CDR3 is CSVRDRNGSGANVLTF. The DNA of the CDR3 is TGCAGCGTTAGGGACAGGAACGGATCAGGGGCCAACGTCCTGACTTTC.

The genes are TRBV11-2 and TRBJ2-7; perhaps TRBD2 as D (5 bases). Trimming cost V 5 bases and J 1 base, with 15 bases left between them. Germline CDR1 is SGHAT and CDR2 is FQNNGV. There are 15 residues in the CDR3. In nucleotides, the CDR3 is TGTGCCAGCAGCCCCGCGGGCCTTGGGTCCTACGAGCAGTACTTC. Its translation: CASSPAGLGSYEQYF.

The V and J genes are TRBV23-1 and TRBJ2-7; 7 bases line up with TRBD2. TRBV23-1 belongs to the ORF category, with a function that is uncertain. J lost 6 bases, V lost 0 bases, and 26 bases had no gene match. The CDR3 covers 21 residues. The CDR3 sequence: CASSQSEHGRVRRTSLREQYF. The CDR3, as DNA: TGCGCCAGCAGTCAATCGGAACACGGGCGGGTTAGGAGGACTAGTCTTCGCGAGCAGTACTTC.

The chain couples TRBV5-4 to TRBJ1-2; possibly TRBD1 for D (6 bases). The CDR3 spans 16 residues. Germline-derived CDR1 and CDR2 are SGHNT and YYREEE (reference sequence). Between the trimmed V and J ends, which lost 0 bases and 3 bases, there was a span of 15 bases. In DNA, the CDR3 is TGTGCCAGCAGCTTGGGACAGGCCCTCCCCGACTATGGCTACACCTTC. It codes for CASSLGQALPDYGYTF.